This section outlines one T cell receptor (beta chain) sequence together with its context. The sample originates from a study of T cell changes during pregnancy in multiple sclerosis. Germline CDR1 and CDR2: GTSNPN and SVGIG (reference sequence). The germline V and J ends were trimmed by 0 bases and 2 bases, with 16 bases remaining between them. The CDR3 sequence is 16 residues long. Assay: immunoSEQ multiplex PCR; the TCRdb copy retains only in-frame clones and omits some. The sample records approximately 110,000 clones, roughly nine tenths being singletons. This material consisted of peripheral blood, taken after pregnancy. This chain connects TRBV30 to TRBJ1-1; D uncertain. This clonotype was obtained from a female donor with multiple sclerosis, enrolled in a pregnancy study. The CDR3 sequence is CAWSVYAAQINTEAFF. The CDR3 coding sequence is TGTGCCTGGAGTGTATATGCGGCACAAATAAACACTGAAGCTTTCTTT.